This T cell receptor (beta chain) was profiled in a study of CXCR3-negative and CXCR3-positive naive CD8 T cells. General observations from the study: CXCR3-positive naive cells carried more hydrophobic TRB CDR3s than CXCR3-negative naive cells did. In both naive subsets diversity was comparably high, whereas memory CD8+ cells showed much lower diversity.

The CDR3 spans 15 residues. CDR1 is SSHAT, CDR2 FNYEAQ, per germline (reference sequence). About this clonotype: As yet, its antigen is unknown.

Naive CD8+ T cells were CD45RO-CCR7+CD27+CD95-. TRB cDNA was prepared as libraries by UMI-labeled 5' RACE. TCRdb re-called the 5' RACE reads; one entry per CDR3 protein, DNA not given. The sample table includes some 150,000 distinct CDR3 sequences. This TCR came from a human donor in good health. Some clones in this sample may be carry-over from other donors' samples. The genes are TRBV7-7 and TRBJ2-7; the TCRdb call, TRBD1, lacks DNA for checking. Sequencing was carried out using naive CXCR3+ CD8+ T cells from blood. Documented subset: CD45RO-CCR7+CD27+CD95- naive CD8+ T cells expressing CXCR3 (TNR3+). CDR3: CASSFRTGSSYEQYF.